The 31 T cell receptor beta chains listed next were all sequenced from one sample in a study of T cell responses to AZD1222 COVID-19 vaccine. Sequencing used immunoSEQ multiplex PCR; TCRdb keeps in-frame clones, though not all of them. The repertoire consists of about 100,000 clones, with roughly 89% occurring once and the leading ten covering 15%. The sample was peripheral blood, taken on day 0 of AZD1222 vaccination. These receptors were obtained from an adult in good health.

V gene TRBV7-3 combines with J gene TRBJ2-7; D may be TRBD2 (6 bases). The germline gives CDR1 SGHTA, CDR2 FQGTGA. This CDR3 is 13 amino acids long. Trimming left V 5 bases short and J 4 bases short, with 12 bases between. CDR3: CASSPLGGYEQYF. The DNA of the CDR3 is TGTGCCAGCAGCCCCTTGGGGGGATACGAGCAGTACTTC.

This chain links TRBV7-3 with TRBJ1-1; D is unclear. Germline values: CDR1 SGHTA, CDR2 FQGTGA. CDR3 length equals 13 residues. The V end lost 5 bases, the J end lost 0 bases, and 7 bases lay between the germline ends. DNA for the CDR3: TGTGCCAGCAGCACCCAGATGAACACTGAAGCTTTCTTT. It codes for CASSTQMNTEAFF.

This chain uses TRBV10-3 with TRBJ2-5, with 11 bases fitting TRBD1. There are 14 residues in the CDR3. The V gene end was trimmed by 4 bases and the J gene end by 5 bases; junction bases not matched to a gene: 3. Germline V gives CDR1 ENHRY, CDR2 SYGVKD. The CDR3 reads CAISGTGGPETQYF. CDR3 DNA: TGTGCCATCAGTGGGACAGGGGGCCCGGAGACCCAGTACTTC.

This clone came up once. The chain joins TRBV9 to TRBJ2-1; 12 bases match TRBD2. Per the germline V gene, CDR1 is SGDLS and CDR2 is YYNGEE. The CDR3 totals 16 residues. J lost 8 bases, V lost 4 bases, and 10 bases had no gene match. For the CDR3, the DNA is TGTGCCAGCAGCCCCCTAGCGGGAGGGACTTTCGATGAGCAGTTCTTC. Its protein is CASSPLAGGTFDEQFF.

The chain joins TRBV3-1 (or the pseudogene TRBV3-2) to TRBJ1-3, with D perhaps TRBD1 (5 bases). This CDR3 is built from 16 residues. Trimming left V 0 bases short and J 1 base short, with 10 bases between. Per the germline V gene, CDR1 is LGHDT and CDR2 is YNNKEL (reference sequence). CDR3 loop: CASSQDLPGSGNTIYF. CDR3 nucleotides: TGTGCCAGCAGCCAAGATCTGCCAGGGTCTGGAAACACCATATATTTT.

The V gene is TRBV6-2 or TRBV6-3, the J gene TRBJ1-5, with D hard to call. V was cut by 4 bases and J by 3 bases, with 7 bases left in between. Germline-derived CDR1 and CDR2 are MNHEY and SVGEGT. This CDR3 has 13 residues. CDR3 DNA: TGTGCCAGCAGTTCAGCGAACAATCAGCCCCAGCATTTT. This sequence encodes CASSSANNQPQHF.

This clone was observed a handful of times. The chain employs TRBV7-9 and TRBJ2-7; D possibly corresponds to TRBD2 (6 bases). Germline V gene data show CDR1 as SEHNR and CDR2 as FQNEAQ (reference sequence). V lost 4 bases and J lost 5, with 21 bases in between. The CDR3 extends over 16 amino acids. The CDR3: CASSSFSGSTRDEQYF. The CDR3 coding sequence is TGTGCCAGCAGCTCCTTTAGCGGCAGTACAAGGGACGAGCAGTACTTC.

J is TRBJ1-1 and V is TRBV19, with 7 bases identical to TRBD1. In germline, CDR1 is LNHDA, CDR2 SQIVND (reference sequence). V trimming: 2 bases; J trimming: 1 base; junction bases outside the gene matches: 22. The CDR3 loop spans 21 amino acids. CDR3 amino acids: CASSIILSGQPTSLTNTEAFF. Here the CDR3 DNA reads TGTGCCAGTAGTATAATTTTGTCGGGACAGCCTACGAGTCTGACGAACACTGAAGCTTTCTTT.

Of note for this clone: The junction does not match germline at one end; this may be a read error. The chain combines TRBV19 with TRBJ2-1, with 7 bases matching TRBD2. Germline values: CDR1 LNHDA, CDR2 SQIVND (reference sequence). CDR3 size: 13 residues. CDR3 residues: CASGIREGNEQFF. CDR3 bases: TGTGCCAGTGGTATAAGGGAGGGGAATGAGCAGTTCTTC.

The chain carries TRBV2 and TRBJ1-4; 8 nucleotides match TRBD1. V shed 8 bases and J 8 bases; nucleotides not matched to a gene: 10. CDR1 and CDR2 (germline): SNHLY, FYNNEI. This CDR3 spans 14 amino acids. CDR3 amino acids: CASHLQGAWEKLFF. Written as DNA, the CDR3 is TGTGCCAGCCATTTGCAGGGGGCCTGGGAAAAACTGTTTTTT. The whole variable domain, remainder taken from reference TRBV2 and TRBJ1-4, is EPEVTQTPSHQVTQMGQEVILRCVPISNHLYFYWYRQILGQKVEFLVSFYNNEISEKSEIFDDQFSVERPDGSNFTLKIRSTKLEDSAMYFCASHLQGAWEKLFFGSGTQLSVL.

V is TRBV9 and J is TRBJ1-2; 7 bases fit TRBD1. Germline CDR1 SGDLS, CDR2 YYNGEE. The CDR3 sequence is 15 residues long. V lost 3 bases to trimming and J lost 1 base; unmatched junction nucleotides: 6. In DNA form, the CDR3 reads TGTGCCAGCAGCGCCGGGACAGCCATTAACTATGGCTACACCTTC. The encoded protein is CASSAGTAINYGYTF.

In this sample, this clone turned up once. The CDR3 sequence: CASSLAGGSNEQYF. CDR3 bases: TGTGCCAGCAGCTTAGCGGGCGGATCCAACGAGCAGTACTTC. The rearrangement joins TRBV7-8 to TRBJ2-7, with D uncertain. Germline V gene data show CDR1 as SGHVS and CDR2 as FQNEAQ. This CDR3 region has 14 residues. The V and J ends lost 0 bases and 5 bases respectively, with 11 bases between them. Looking up the rest from reference TRBV7-8 and TRBJ2-7 gives the full variable domain: GAGVSQSPRYKVAKRGQDVALRCDPISGHVSLFWYQQALGQGPEFLTYFQNEAQLDKSGLPSDRFFAERPEGSVSTLKIQRTQQEDSAVYLCASSLAGGSNEQYFGPGTRLTVT.

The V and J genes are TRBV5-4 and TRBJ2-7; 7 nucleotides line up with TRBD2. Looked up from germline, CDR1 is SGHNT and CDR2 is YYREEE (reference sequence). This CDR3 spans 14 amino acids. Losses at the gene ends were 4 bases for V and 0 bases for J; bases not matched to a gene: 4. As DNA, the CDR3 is TGTGCCAGCAGCCAGAGCGGGACCTCCTACGAGCAGTACTTC. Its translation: CASSQSGTSYEQYF.

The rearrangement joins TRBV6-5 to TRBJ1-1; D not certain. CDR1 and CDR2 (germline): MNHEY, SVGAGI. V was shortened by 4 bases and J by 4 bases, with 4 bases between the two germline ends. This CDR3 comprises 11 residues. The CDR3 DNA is TGTGCCAGCAGTTGGGGCACTGAAGCTTTCTTT. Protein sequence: CASSWGTEAFF.

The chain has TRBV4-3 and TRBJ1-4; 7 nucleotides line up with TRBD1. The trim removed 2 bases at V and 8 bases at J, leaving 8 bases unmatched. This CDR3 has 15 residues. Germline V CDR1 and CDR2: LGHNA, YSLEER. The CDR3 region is CASSQQQGFGEKLFF. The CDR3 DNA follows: TGCGCCAGCAGCCAACAACAGGGGTTTGGCGAAAAACTGTTTTTT.

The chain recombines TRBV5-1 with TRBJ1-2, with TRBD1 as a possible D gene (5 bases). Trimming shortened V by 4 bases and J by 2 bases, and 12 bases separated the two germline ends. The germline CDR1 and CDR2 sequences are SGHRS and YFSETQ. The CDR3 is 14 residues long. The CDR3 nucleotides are TGCGCCAGCAGCGCAGACAGTTCCAACTATGGCTACACCTTC. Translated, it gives CASSADSSNYGYTF.

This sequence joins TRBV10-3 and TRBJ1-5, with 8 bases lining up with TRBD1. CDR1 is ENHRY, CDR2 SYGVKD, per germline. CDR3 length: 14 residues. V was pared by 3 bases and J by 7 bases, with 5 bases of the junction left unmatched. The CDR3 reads CAISDDRGGQPQHF. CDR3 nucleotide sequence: TGTGCCATCAGTGACGACAGGGGTGGGCAGCCCCAGCATTTT.

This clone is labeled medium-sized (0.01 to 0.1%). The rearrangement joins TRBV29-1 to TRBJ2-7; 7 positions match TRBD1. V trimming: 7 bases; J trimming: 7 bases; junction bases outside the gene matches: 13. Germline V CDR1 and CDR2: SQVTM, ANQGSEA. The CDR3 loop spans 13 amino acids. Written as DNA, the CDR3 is TGCAGCGCCTGGACAGGTGGTTCGGAAGAGCAGTACTTC. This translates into CSAWTGGSEEQYF.

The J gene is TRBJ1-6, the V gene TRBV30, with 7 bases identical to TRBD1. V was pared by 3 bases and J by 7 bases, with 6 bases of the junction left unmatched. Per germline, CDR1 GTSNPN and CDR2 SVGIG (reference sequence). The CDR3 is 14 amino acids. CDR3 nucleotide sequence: TGTGCCTGGAGGATCCCGGGACAGAATTCACCCCTCCACTTT. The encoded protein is CAWRIPGQNSPLHF.

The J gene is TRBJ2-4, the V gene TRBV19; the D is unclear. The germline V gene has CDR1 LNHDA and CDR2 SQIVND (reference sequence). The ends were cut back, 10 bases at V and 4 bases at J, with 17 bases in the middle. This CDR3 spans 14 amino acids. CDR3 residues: CATAIHMAKNIQYF. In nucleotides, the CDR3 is TGTGCCACCGCGATTCACATGGCGAAAAACATTCAGTACTTC.

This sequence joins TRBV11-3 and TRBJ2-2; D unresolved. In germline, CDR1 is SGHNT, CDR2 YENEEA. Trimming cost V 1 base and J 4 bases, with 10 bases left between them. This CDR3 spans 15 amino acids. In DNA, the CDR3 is TGTGCCAGCAGCTTAGTGGACGGATCCACCGGGGAGCTGTTTTTT. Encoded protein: CASSLVDGSTGELFF.

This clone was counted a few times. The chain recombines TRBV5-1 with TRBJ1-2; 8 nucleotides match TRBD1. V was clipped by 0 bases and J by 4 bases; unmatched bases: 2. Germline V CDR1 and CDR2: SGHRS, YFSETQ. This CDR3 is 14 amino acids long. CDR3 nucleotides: TGCGCCAGCAGCTTGGGGGGGACAGGCTATGGCTACACCTTC. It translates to CASSLGGTGYGYTF. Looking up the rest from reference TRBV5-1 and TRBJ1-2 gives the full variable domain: KAGVTQTPRYLIKTRGQQVTLSCSPISGHRSVSWYQQTPGQGLQFLFEYFSETQRNKGNFPGRFSGRQFSNSRSEMNVSTLELGDSALYLCASSLGGTGYGYTFGSGTRLTVV.

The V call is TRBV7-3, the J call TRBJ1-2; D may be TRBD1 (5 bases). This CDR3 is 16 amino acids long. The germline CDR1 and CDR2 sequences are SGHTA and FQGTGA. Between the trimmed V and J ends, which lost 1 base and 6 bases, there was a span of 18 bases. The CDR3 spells CASSLRAGSQGDGYTF. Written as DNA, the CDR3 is TGTGCCAGCAGCTTAAGAGCGGGGTCGCAGGGAGATGGCTACACCTTC.

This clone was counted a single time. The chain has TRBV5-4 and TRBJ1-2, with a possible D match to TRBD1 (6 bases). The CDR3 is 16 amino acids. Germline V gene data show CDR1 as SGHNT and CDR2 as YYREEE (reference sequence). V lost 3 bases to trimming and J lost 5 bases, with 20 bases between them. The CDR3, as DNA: TGTGCCAGCAGCTCGGGGGGGGCAGGGGTGATGTATGGCTACACCTTC. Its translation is CASSSGGAGVMYGYTF. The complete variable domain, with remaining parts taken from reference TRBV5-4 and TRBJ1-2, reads ETGVTQSPTHLIKTRGQQVTLRCSSQSGHNTVSWYQQALGQGPQFIFQYYREEENGRGNFPPRFSGLQFPNYSSELNVNALELDDSALYLCASSSGGAGVMYGYTFGSGTRLTVV.

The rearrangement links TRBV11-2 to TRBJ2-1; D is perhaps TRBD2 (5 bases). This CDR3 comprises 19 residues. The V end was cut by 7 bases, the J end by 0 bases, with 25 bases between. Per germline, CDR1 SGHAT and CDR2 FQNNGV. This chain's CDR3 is CASTRDSGGRYRSYNEQFF. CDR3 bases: TGTGCCAGCACCCGAGACTCAGGCGGGCGGTATCGCTCCTACAATGAGCAGTTCTTC.

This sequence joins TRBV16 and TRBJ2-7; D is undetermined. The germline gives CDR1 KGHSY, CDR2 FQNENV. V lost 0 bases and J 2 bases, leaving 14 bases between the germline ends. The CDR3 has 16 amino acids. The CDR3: CASSQSGWAPTYEQYF. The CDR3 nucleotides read TGTGCCAGCAGCCAATCGGGTTGGGCGCCTACCTACGAGCAGTACTTC.

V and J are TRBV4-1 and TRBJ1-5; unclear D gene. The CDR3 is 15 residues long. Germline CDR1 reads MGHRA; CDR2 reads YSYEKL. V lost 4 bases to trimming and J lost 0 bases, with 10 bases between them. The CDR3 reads CASSPGINSNQPQHF. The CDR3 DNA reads TGCGCCAGCAGCCCCGGGATTAATAGCAATCAGCCCCAGCATTTT.

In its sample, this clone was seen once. The CDR3 sequence: CASSSGSRGETQYF. The CDR3 DNA reads TGTGCCAGCAGCTCCGGTAGCCGAGGGGAGACCCAGTACTTC. V usage is TRBV3-1 (or the pseudogene TRBV3-2) and J usage is TRBJ2-5, with a possible D match to TRBD2 (5 bases). In germline, CDR1 is LGHDT, CDR2 YNNKEL (reference sequence). The CDR3 is 14 amino acids. V was shortened by 5 bases and J by 5 bases, with 15 bases between the two germline ends.

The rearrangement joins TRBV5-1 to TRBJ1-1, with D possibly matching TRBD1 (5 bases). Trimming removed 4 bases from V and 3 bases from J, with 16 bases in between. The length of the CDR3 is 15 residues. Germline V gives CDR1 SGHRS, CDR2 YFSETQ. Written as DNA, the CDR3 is TGCGCCAGCAGCGCTCTGACGGGGGTCTACACTGAAGCTTTCTTT. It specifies CASSALTGVYTEAFF.

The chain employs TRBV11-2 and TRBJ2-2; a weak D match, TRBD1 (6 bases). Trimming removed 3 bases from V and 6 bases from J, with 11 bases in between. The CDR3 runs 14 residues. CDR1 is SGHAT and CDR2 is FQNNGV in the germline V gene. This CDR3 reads CASSFFRGPGELFF. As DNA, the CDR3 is TGTGCCAGCAGCTTCTTCAGGGGTCCCGGGGAGCTGTTTTTT.

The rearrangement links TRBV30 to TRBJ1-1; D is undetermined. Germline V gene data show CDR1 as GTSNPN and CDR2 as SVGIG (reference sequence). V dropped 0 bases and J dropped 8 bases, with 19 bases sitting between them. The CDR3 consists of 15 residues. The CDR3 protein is CAWSVPSPRGVEAFF. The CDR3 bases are TGTGCCTGGAGTGTCCCGTCCCCTCGGGGAGTCGAAGCTTTCTTT.